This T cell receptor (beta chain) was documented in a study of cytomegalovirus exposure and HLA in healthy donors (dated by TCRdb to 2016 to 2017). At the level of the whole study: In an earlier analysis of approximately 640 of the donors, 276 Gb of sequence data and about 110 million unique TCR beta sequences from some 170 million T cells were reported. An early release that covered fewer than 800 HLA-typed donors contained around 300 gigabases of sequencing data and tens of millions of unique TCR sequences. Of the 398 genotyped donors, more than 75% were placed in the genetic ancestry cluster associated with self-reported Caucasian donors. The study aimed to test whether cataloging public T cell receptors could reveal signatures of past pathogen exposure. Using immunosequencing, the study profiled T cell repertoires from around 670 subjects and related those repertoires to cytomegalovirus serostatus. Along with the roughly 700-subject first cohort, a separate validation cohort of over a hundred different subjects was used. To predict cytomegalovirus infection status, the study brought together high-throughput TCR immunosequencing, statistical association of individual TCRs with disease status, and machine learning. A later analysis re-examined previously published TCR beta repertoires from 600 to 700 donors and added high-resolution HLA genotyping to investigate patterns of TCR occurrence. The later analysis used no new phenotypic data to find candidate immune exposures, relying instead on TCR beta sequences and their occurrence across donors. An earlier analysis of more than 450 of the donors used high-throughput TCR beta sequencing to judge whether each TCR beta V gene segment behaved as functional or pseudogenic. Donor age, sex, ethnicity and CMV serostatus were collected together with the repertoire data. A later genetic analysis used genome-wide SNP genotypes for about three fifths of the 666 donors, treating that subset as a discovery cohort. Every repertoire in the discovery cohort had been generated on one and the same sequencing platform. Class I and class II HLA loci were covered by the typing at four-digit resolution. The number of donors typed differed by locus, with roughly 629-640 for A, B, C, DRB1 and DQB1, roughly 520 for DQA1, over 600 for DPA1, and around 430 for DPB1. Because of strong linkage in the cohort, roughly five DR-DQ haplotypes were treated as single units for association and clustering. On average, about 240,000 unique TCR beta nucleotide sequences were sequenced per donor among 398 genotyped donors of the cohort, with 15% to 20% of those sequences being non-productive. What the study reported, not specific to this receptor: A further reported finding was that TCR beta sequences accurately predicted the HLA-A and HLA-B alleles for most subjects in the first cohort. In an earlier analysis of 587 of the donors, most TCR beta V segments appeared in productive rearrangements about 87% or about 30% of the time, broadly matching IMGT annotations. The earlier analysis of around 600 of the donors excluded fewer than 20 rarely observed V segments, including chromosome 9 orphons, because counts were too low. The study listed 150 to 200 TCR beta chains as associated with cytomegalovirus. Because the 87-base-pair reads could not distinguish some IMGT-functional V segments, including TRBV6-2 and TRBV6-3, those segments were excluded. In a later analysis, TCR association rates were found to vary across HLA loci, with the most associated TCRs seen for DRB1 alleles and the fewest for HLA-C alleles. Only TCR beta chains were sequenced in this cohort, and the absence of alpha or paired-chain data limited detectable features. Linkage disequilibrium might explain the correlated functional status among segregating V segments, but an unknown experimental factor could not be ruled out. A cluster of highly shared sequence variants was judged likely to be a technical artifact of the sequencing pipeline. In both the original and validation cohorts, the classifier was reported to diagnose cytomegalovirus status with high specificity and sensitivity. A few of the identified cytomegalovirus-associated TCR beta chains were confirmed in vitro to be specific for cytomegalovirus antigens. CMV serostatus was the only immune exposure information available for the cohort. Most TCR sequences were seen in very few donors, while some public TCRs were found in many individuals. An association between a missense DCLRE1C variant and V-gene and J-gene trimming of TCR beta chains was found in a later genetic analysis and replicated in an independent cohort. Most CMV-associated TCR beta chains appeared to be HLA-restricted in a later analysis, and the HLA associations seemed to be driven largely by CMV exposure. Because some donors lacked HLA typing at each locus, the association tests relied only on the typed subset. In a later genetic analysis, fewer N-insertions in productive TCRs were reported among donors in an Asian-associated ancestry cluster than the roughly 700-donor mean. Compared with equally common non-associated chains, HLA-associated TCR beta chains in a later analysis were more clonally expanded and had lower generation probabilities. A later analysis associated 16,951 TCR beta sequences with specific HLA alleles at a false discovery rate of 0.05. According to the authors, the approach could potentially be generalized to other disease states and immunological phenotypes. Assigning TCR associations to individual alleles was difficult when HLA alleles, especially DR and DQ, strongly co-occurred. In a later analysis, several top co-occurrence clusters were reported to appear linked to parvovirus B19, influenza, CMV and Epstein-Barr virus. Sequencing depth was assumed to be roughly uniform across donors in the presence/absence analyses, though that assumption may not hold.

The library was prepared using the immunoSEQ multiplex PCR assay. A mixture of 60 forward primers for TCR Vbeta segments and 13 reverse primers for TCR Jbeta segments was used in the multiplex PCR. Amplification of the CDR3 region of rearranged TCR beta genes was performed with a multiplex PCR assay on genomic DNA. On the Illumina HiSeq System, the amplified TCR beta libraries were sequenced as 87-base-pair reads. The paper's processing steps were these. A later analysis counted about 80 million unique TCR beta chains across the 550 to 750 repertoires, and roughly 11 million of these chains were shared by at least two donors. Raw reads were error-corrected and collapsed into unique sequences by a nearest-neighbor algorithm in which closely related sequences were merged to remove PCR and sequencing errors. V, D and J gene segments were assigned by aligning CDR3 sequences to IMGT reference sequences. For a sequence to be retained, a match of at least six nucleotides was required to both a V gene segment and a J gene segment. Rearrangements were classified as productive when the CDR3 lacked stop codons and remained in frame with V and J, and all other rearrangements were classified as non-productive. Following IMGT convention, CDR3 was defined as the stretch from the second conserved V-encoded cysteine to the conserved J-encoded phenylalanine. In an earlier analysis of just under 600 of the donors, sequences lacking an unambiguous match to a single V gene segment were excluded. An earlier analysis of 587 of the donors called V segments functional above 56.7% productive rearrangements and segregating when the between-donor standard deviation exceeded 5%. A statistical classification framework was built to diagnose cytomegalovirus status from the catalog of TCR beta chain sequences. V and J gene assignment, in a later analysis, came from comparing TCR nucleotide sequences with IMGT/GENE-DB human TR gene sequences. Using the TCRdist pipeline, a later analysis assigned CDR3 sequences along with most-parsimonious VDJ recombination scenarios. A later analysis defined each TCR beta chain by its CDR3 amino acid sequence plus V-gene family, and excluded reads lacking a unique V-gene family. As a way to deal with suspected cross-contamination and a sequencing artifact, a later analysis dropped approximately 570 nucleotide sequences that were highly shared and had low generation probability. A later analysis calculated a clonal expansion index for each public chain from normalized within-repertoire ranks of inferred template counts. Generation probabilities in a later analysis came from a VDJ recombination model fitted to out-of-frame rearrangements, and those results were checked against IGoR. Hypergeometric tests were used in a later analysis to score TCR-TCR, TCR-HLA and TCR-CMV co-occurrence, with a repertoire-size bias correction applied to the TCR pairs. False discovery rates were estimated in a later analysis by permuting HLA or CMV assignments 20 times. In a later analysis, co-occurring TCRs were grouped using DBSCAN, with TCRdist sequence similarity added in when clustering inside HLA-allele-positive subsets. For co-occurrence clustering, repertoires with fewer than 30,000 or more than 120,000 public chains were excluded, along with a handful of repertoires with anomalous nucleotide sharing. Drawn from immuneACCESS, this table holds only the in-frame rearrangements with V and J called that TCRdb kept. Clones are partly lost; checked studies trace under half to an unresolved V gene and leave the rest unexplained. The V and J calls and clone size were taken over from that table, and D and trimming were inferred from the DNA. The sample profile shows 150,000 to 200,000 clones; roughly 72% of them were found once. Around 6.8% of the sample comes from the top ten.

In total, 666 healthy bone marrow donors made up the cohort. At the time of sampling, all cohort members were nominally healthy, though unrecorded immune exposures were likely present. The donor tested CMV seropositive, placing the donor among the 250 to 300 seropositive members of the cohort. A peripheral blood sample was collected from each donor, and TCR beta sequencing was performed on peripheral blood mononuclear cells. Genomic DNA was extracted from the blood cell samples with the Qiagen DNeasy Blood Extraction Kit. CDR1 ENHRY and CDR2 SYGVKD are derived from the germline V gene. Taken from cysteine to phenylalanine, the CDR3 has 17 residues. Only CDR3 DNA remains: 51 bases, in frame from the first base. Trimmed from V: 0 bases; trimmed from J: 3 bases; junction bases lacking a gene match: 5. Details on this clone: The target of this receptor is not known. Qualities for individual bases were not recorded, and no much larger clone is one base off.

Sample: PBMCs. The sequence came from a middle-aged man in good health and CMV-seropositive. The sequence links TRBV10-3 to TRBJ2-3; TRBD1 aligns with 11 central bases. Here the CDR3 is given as CAISESTGQGVTDTQYF. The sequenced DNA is TGTGCCATCAGTGAGTCAACGGGACAGGGGGTAACAGATACGCAGTATTTT.